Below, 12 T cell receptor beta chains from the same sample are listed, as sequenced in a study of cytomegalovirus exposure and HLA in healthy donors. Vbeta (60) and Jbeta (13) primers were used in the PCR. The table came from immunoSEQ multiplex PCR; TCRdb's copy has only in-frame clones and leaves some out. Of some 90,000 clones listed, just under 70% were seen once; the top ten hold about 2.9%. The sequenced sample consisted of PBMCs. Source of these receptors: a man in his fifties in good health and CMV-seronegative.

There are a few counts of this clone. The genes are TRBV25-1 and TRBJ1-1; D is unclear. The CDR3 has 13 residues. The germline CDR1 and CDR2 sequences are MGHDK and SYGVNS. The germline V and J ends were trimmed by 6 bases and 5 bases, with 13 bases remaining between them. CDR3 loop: CASRGGMGTEAFF. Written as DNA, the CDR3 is TGTGCCAGCAGAGGAGGGATGGGGACTGAAGCTTTCTTT.

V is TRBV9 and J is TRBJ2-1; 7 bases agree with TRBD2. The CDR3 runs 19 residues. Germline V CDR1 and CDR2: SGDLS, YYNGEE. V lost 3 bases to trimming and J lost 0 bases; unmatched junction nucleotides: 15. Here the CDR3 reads CASSGHPRIGGGSYNEQFF. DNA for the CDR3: TGTGCCAGCAGCGGCCATCCCAGAATCGGCGGGGGCTCCTACAATGAGCAGTTCTTC.

The CDR3 nucleotides are TGTGCCAGCAGTGCCGGGGACAGCACTGAAGCTTTCTTT. Its translation: CASSAGDSTEAFF. The chain recombines TRBV2 with TRBJ1-1; TRBD1 matches 7 bases. Germline V CDR1 and CDR2: SNHLY, FYNNEI. The CDR3 sequence is 13 residues long. The V segment lost 4 bases and the J segment 4 bases; nucleotides outside the gene matches: 3.

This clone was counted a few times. The CDR3 DNA sequence: TGTGCCAGCAGCTTGGGGGTAACATTAGACTCCTACGAGCAGTACGTC. Translation: CASSLGVTLDSYEQYV. The V call is TRBV5-8, the J call TRBJ2-7; the D is unclear. The CDR3 runs to 16 residues. V was pared by 0 bases and J by 0 bases, with 13 bases between. Germline values: CDR1 SGHTS, CDR2 YDEGEE.

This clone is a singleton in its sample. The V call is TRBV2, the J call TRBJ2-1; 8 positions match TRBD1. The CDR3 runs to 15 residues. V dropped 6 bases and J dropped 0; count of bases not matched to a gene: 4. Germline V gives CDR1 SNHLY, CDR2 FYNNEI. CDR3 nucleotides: TGTGCCAGCAGATACAGGGGGAGCTCCTACAATGAGCAGTTCTTC. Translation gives CASRYRGSSYNEQFF.

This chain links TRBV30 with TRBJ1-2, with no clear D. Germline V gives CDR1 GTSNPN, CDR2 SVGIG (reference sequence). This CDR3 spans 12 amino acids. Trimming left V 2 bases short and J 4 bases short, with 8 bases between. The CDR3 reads CAWSRTSYGYTF. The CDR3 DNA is TGTGCCTGGAGTCGGACTAGCTATGGCTACACCTTC.

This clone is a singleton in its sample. CDR3 protein: CASSLVPDLSYEQYF. In DNA form, the CDR3 reads TGCGCCAGCAGCTTGGTCCCGGACTTATCCTACGAGCAGTACTTC. The V gene is TRBV5-1, the J gene TRBJ2-7, with D maybe TRBD2 (5 bases). Between the trimmed V and J ends, which lost 0 bases and 1 base, there was a span of 11 bases. The length of the CDR3 is 15 residues. The germline gives CDR1 SGHRS, CDR2 YFSETQ.

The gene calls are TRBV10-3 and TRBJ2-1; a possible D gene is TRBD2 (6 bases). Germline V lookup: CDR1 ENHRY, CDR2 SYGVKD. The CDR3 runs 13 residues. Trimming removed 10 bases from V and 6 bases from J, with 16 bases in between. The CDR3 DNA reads TGTGCCAGTCGGCGGCGCGGGGTCAATGAGCAGTTCTTC. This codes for CASRRRGVNEQFF.

The CDR3 region has the DNA TGCGCCAGCAGCTTGAAACAGCCCTCCTACGAGCAGTACTTC. Protein product: CASSLKQPSYEQYF. The chain uses TRBV5-1 and TRBJ2-7; D remains ambiguous. Trimming took 1 base from V and 0 from J, leaving 8 bases between them. Per the germline V gene, CDR1 is SGHRS and CDR2 is YFSETQ. The CDR3 runs 14 residues. The variable domain in full, completed from reference TRBV5-1 and TRBJ2-7, reads KAGVTQTPRYLIKTRGQQVTLSCSPISGHRSVSWYQQTPGQGLQFLFEYFSETQRNKGNFPGRFSGRQFSNSRSEMNVSTLELGDSALYLCASSLKQPSYEQYFGPGTRLTVT.

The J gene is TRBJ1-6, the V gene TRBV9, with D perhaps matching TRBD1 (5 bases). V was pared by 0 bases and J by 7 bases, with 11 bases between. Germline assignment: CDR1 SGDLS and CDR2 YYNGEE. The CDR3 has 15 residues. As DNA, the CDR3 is TGTGCCAGCAGCGTAGCTCAGGGTCGGAATTCACCCCTCCACTTT. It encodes CASSVAQGRNSPLHF. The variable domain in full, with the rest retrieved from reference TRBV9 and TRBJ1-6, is DSGVTQTPKHLITATGQRVTLRCSPRSGDLSVYWYQQSLDQGLQFLIQYYNGEERAKGNILERFSAQQFPDLHSELNLSSLELGDSALYFCASSVAQGRNSPLHFGNGTRLTVT.

The CDR3 region has the DNA TGTGCCTGGACCCAGGGCCAGGGGGTTAACTATGGCTACACCTTC. Amino acid sequence: CAWTQGQGVNYGYTF. The chain employs TRBV30 and TRBJ1-2; the match to TRBD1 covers 7 bases. J lost 1 base, V lost 4 bases, and 9 bases had no gene match. This CDR3 is 15 amino acids long. CDR1 and CDR2 from the germline V gene are GTSNPN and SVGIG (reference sequence). The complete variable domain, with remaining parts taken from reference TRBV30 and TRBJ1-2, reads SQTIHQWPATLVQPVGSPLSLECTVEGTSNPNLYWYRQAAGRGLQLLFYSVGIGQISSEVPQNLSASRPQDRQFILSSKKLLLSDSGFYLCAWTQGQGVNYGYTFGSGTRLTVV.

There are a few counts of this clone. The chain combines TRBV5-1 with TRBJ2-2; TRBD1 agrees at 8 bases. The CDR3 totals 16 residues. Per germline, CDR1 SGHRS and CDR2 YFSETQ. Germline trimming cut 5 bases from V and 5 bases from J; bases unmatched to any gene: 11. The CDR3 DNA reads TGCGCCAGCAGTTATTACGGACAGGGCGGAACCGGGGAGCTGTTTTTT. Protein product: CASSYYGQGGTGELFF.